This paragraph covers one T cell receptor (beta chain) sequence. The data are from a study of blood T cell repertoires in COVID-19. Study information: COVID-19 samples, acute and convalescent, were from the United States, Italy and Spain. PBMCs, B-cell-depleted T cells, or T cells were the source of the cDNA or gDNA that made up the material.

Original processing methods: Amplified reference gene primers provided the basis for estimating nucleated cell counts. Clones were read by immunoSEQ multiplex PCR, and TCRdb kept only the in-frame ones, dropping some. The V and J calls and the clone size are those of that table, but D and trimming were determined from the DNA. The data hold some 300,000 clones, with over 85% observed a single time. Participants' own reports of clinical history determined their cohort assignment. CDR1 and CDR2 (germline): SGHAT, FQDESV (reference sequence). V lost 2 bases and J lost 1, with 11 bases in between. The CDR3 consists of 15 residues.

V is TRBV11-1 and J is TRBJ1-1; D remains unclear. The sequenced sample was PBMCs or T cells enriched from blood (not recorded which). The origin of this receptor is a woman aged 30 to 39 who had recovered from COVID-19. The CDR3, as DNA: TGTGCCAGCAGCTTAATCGCCGGGAGGAACACTGAAGCTTTCTTT. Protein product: CASSLIAGRNTEAFF. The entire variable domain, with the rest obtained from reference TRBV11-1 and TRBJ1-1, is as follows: EAEVAQSPRYKITEKSQAVAFWCDPISGHATLYWYRQILGQGPELLVQFQDESVVDDSQLPKDRFSAERLKGVDSTLKIQPAELGDSAMYLCASSLIAGRNTEAFFGQGTRLTVV.